These 22 T cell receptor beta chains came from one sample sequenced in a study of Tregs in tolerant kidney transplant recipients. No antigen has been assigned to these receptors. After 6 days with irradiated graft donor PBMCs, CFSE-labeled recipient PBMCs were FACS-sorted. Only in-frame clones appear in the TCRdb table, and some are missing; sequencing was by immunoSEQ multiplex PCR. In the table there are 7,000 to 9,000 clones, about 34% of which are singletons. The sample in question was CD8+ T cells from blood cultured with allogeneic cells, obtained before the transplant. The receptors here all came from a human patient who received a combined kidney and bone marrow transplant.

This clone was observed a few times. The chain employs TRBV7-6 and TRBJ2-7; D not certain. The V gene lost 2 bases and the J gene lost 5 bases, with 10 bases spanning the gap. From germline, CDR1 is SGHVS and CDR2 FNYEAQ. The CDR3 has 13 residues. CDR3 loop: CASSLYGGDEQYF. The DNA of the CDR3 is TGTGCCAGCAGCTTATATGGCGGTGACGAGCAGTACTTC. Variable domain in full (rest from reference TRBV7-6 and TRBJ2-7): GAGVSQSPRYKVTKRGQDVALRCDPISGHVSLYWYRQALGQGPEFLTYFNYEAQQDKSGLPNDRFSAERPEGSISTLTIQRTEQRDSAMYRCASSLYGGDEQYFGPGTRLTVT.

This clone turned up a few times. The rearrangement uses TRBV6-5 and TRBJ2-3, with 9 bases fitting TRBD2. Germline trimming cut 6 bases from V and 6 bases from J; bases unmatched to any gene: 10. The CDR3 consists of 15 residues. CDR1 is MNHEY, CDR2 SVGAGI, per germline. CDR3 region: CASSILAGRRDTQYF. CDR3 nucleotide sequence: TGTGCCAGCAGCATCCTAGCGGGAAGACGGGATACGCAGTATTTT.

As for this clone: A read error may produce the germline difference seen at one junction end. Within the sample, other DNA sequences also encode this same CDR3. This rearrangement joins TRBV7-2 to TRBJ2-3; D is unresolved. The CDR3 runs 12 residues. Germline loops: CDR1 SGHTA, CDR2 FQGNSA. CDR3 amino acids: CASSPFADTQYF. The DNA for the CDR3 is TGCGCCAGCAGCCCCTTCGCAGATACGCAGTATTTT. Full variable domain (outside the CDR3, taken from reference TRBV7-2 and TRBJ2-3): GAGVSQSPSNKVTEKGKDVELRCDPISGHTALYWYRQSLGQGLEFLIYFQGNSAPDKSGLPSDRFSAERTGGSVSTLTIQRTQQEDSAVYLCASSPFADTQYFGPGTRLTVL.

This clone showed up just once. This chain connects TRBV5-5 to TRBJ2-5, with 15 bases aligning to TRBD2. The CDR3 has 15 amino acids. V shed 3 bases and J 5 bases; nucleotides not matched to a gene: 2. Germline CDR1 SGHKS, CDR2 YYEKEE (reference sequence). This CDR3 is CASSWTSGGAETQYF. DNA of the CDR3: TGTGCCAGCAGCTGGACTAGCGGGGGGGCTGAGACCCAGTACTTC. Looking up the rest from reference TRBV5-5 and TRBJ2-5 gives the full variable domain: DAGVTQSPTHLIKTRGQQVTLRCSPISGHKSVSWYQQVLGQGPQFIFQYYEKEERGRGNFPDRFSARQFPNYSSELNVNALLLGDSALYLCASSWTSGGAETQYFGPGTRLLVL.

The chain is built from TRBV11-2 and TRBJ1-2; 9 bases map to TRBD1. Looked up from germline, CDR1 is SGHAT and CDR2 is FQNNGV. Germline trimming cut 4 bases from V and 6 bases from J; bases unmatched to any gene: 6. This CDR3 spans 14 amino acids. The CDR3, as DNA: TGTGCCAGCAGCTACGGGACAGGGAACAATGGCTACACCTTC. Translation gives CASSYGTGNNGYTF.

This rearrangement joins TRBV19 to TRBJ2-7, with 8 positions matching TRBD2. Per germline, CDR1 LNHDA and CDR2 SQIVND (reference sequence). J lost 5 bases, V lost 3 bases, and 6 bases had no gene match. The CDR3 has 14 residues. In nucleotides, the CDR3 is TGTGCCAGTAGTATTGGCGGGAGGAAAGACGAGCAGTACTTC. Translation gives CASSIGGRKDEQYF.

The CDR3 DNA reads TGTGCCAGCAGCTTAGGGGCCGGGACTACAATCGAGCAGTACTTC. Its translation: CASSLGAGTTIEQYF. The chain carries TRBV7-6 and TRBJ2-7; TRBD2 agrees at 7 bases. Germline V gene data show CDR1 as SGHVS and CDR2 as FNYEAQ. This CDR3 is built from 15 residues. V lost 1 base, J lost 6 bases, and 9 bases stayed unmatched. Together with reference TRBV7-6 and TRBJ2-7, the CDR3 gives the full variable domain: GAGVSQSPRYKVTKRGQDVALRCDPISGHVSLYWYRQALGQGPEFLTYFNYEAQQDKSGLPNDRFSAERPEGSISTLTIQRTEQRDSAMYRCASSLGAGTTIEQYFGPGTRLTVT.

This clone has a handful of counts. The gene calls are TRBV11-2 and TRBJ2-1; 7 positions match TRBD2. The germline V gene has CDR1 SGHAT and CDR2 FQNNGV. This CDR3 spans 14 amino acids. Germline trimming cut 8 bases from V and 8 bases from J; bases unmatched to any gene: 12. CDR3 DNA: TGTGCCAGCGCTCGATTAGCGGGTCCGGATGAGCAGTTCTTC. The encoded protein is CASARLAGPDEQFF.

The chain couples TRBV21-1 to TRBJ2-3; the table's D call of TRBD2 was not tested on the DNA. TRBV21-1 is described as a pseudogene. There are 19 residues in the CDR3. The CDR3 protein is CASSKKRLAGTWNTDTQYF. CDR3 sequence (DNA): TGTGCCAGCAGCAAAAAAAGGCTAGCGGGAACGTGGAACACAGATACGCAGTATTTT.

The J gene is TRBJ2-7, the V gene TRBV7-6; 7 nucleotides match TRBD1. Germline values: CDR1 SGHVS, CDR2 FNYEAQ. V was clipped by 4 bases and J by 5 bases; unmatched bases: 8. This CDR3 comprises 14 residues. CDR3 DNA: TGTGCCAGCAGCTCGGGACAGCCGACGGACGAGCAGTACTTC. The encoded protein is CASSSGQPTDEQYF.

This clone is large (0.1 to 1%). The chain has TRBV5-5 and TRBJ2-7; perhaps TRBD1 as D (5 bases). Trimming took off 0 bases at V and 2 bases at J, with 6 bases between the two ends. The germline V gene has CDR1 SGHKS and CDR2 YYEKEE (reference sequence). This CDR3 is built from 13 residues. This chain's CDR3 is CASSLDRTYEQYF. The CDR3 coding sequence is TGTGCCAGCAGCTTGGACAGGACCTACGAGCAGTACTTC.

This rearrangement joins TRBV4-1 to TRBJ2-3; TRBD2 agrees at 7 bases. CDR1 and CDR2 from the germline V gene are MGHRA and YSYEKL. The CDR3 covers 16 residues. V trimming: 2 bases; J trimming: 7 bases; junction bases outside the gene matches: 12. The DNA for the CDR3 is TGCGCCAGCAGCCAAAGGGTGGGGGGGGGACTTTATACGCAGTATTTT. Its translation: CASSQRVGGGLYTQYF.

The table lists this clone with a few counts. The rearrangement links TRBV7-6 to TRBJ1-2, with TRBD1 as a possible D gene (5 bases). Trimming removed 6 bases from V and 3 bases from J, with 14 bases in between. Looked up from germline, CDR1 is SGHVS and CDR2 is FNYEAQ. CDR3 size: 14 residues. For the CDR3, the DNA is TGTGCCAGCAGTCCCCGGGGGACGGACTATGGCTACACCTTC. This encodes CASSPRGTDYGYTF.

This clone turned up a few times. The chain links TRBV9 to TRBJ2-3; 7 bases fit TRBD1. Unmatched junction bases numbered 5, after V lost 2 bases and J lost 2 bases. The CDR3 has 15 residues. Germline loops: CDR1 SGDLS, CDR2 YYNGEE. In DNA form, the CDR3 reads TGTGCCAGCAGCGTTTGGGACAGAGACACAGATACGCAGTATTTT. It yields the protein CASSVWDRDTDTQYF.

The chain couples TRBV6-6 to TRBJ2-1; maybe TRBD1 (6 bases). The CDR3 length is 13 residues. Trimming cost V 2 bases and J 9 bases, with 11 bases left between them. Germline loops: CDR1 MNHNY, CDR2 SVGAGI (reference sequence). The DNA for the CDR3 is TGTGCCAGCAGTTACAACAGGGCGGGTGAGCAGTTCTTC. Amino acid sequence: CASSYNRAGEQFF.

A few counts support this clone. V is TRBV7-2 and J is TRBJ2-7; no clear D gene. Trimming removed 3 bases at V and 2 bases at J, with 5 bases between. The length of the CDR3 is 12 residues. CDR1 SGHTA and CDR2 FQGNSA come from the germline V gene. The CDR3 is CASSFTTYEQYF. CDR3 nucleotides: TGTGCCAGCAGCTTTACTACCTACGAGCAGTACTTC.

This clone is a singleton in its sample. The chain couples TRBV7-2 to TRBJ2-7; 8 positions agree with TRBD2. The germline gives CDR1 SGHTA, CDR2 FQGNSA. V shed 5 bases and J 3 bases; nucleotides not matched to a gene: 3. This CDR3 is built from 13 residues. This chain's CDR3 is CASSRRGGYEQYF. Here the CDR3 DNA reads TGTGCCAGCAGCAGACGGGGGGGCTACGAGCAGTACTTC.

This clone has just a few counts. This chain connects TRBV10-1 to TRBJ1-6; possible D gene TRBD1, 5 bases. CDR1 and CDR2 (germline): WNHNN, SYGVQD (reference sequence). The V gene lost 9 bases and the J gene lost 15 bases, with 9 bases spanning the gap. The CDR3 has 9 residues. The CDR3 region is CARGGVLHF. DNA for the CDR3: TGCGCCAGGGGGGGGGTCCTCCACTTT.

Relative to its sample, this clone is medium-sized. The gene calls are TRBV29-1 and TRBJ2-2, with D possibly matching TRBD2 (6 bases). Between the trimmed V and J ends, which lost 3 bases and 5 bases, there was a span of 16 bases. The CDR3 is 15 amino acids. Looked up from germline, CDR1 is SQVTM and CDR2 is ANQGSEA. The CDR3 sequence is CSVEGGTMGTGELFF. As DNA, the CDR3 is TGCAGCGTTGAGGGGGGAACCATGGGGACCGGGGAGCTGTTTTTT.

In its sample, this clone was seen a few times. The chain has TRBV7-9 and TRBJ2-7; D gene uncertain. Germline-derived CDR1 and CDR2 are SEHNR and FQNEAQ (reference sequence). The V and J ends lost 5 bases and 7 bases respectively, with 21 bases between them. This CDR3 is 15 amino acids long. This chain's CDR3 is CASSPRVELYREQYF. Here the CDR3 DNA reads TGTGCCAGCAGCCCCCGGGTGGAGTTGTACCGTGAGCAGTACTTC. The whole variable domain, remainder taken from reference TRBV7-9 and TRBJ2-7, is DTGVSQNPRHKITKRGQNVTFRCDPISEHNRLYWYRQTLGQGPEFLTYFQNEAQLEKSRLLSDRFSAERPKGSFSTLEIQRTEQGDSAMYLCASSPRVELYREQYFGPGTRLTVT.

This rearrangement joins TRBV7-3 to TRBJ2-1; tentative D call: TRBD2 (6 bases). From germline, CDR1 is SGHTA and CDR2 FQGTGA. The CDR3 totals 13 residues. V was cut by 1 base and J by 6 bases, with 7 bases left in between. The CDR3 spells CASSLKGGNEQFF. The CDR3 nucleotides read TGTGCCAGCAGCTTAAAGGGAGGCAATGAGCAGTTCTTC.

This clone was seen more than once but under ten times. The junction shows a germline mismatch at one end, possibly a read error. This rearrangement joins TRBV5-4 to TRBJ2-6; TRBD1 aligns across 7 bases. CDR1 and CDR2 from the germline V gene are SGHNT and YYREEE (reference sequence). This CDR3 comprises 18 residues. The CDR3 coding sequence is TGCGCCAGCAGCCAAGGGACAGTTCTCACCTCTGGGGCCAACGTCCTGACTTTC. Its translation: CASSQGTVLTSGANVLTF.